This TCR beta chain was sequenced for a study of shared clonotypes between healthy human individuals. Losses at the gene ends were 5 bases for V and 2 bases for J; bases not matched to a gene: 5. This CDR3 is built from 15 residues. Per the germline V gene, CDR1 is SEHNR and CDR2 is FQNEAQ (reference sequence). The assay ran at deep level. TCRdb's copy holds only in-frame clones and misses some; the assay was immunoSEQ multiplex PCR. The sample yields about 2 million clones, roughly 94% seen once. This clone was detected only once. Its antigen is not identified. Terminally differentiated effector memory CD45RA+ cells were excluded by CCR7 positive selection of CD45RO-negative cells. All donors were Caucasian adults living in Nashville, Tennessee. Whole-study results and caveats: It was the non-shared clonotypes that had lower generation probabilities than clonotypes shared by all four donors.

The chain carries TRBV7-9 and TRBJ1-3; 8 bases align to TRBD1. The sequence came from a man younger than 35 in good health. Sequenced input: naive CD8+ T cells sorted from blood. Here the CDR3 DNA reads TGTGCCAGCAGCCGATCGACAGGGGCTGGAAACACCATATATTTT. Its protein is CASSRSTGAGNTIYF. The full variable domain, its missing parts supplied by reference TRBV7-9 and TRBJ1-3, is DTGVSQNPRHKITKRGQNVTFRCDPISEHNRLYWYRQTLGQGPEFLTYFQNEAQLEKSRLLSDRFSAERPKGSFSTLEIQRTEQGDSAMYLCASSRSTGAGNTIYFGEGSWLTVV.